The 21 T cell receptor beta chains presented below share a single source sample, sequenced in a study of blood T cell repertoires in COVID-19. The method was immunoSEQ multiplex PCR; TCRdb's version includes in-frame clones alone and lacks a portion of them. The table includes roughly 380,000 clones, approximately 89% detected once. Sample: peripheral blood. The receptors originated from a middle-aged woman with COVID-19, enrolled during active disease.

This clone has just a few counts. The chain couples TRBV4-3 to TRBJ1-6; 8 nucleotides align to TRBD1. Germline V gene data show CDR1 as LGHNA and CDR2 as YSLEER. Trimming removed 2 bases from V and 7 bases from J; junction bases left unmatched: 4. The CDR3 covers 15 residues. CDR3: CASSQQGARNSPLHF. As DNA, the CDR3 is TGCGCCAGCAGCCAACAGGGGGCGAGGAATTCACCCCTCCACTTT.

This chain connects TRBV18 to TRBJ1-2, with 7 bases matching TRBD1. The CDR3 is made up of 14 amino acids. Losses at the gene ends were 3 bases for V and 7 bases for J; bases not matched to a gene: 8. CDR1 and CDR2 from the germline V gene are KGHSH and LQKENI. The CDR3 DNA reads as TGTGCCAGCTCACCCATTGACAGGGTTGGTGGCTACACCTTC. Translating gives CASSPIDRVGGYTF.

This clone has a single count. The gene calls are TRBV5-1 and TRBJ1-1, with unresolved D. Per the germline V gene, CDR1 is SGHRS and CDR2 is YFSETQ. The CDR3 sequence is 15 residues long. Deletions cut 4 bases from V and 1 base from J, with 14 bases between. CDR3 coding DNA: TGCGCCAGCAGCCGCGGCACCCGAGGGAACACTGAAGCTTTCTTT. Translated: CASSRGTRGNTEAFF.

This chain joins TRBV2 and TRBJ1-5, with D uncertain. This CDR3 has 14 residues. V was trimmed by 3 bases and J by 3 bases, leaving 9 bases between them. Germline lookup yields CDR1 SNHLY and CDR2 FYNNEI. Here the CDR3 reads CASSDKSYNQPQHF. CDR3 coding DNA: TGTGCCAGCAGTGATAAGTCCTACAATCAGCCCCAGCATTTT.

This chain joins TRBV6-5 and TRBJ1-4; TRBD1 matches at 9 bases. V dropped 4 bases and J dropped 7; count of bases not matched to a gene: 7. Germline CDR1 reads MNHEY; CDR2 reads SVGAGI. This CDR3 region has 15 residues. The CDR3 protein is CASSSTGTGSEKLFF. CDR3 DNA: TGTGCCAGCAGTTCGACCGGGACAGGGAGTGAAAAACTGTTTTTT.

This chain uses TRBV28 with TRBJ1-1; 9 nucleotides match TRBD1. Unmatched junction bases numbered 6, after V lost 6 bases and J lost 1 base. Germline V lookup: CDR1 MDHEN, CDR2 SYDVKM. The CDR3 runs 15 residues. CDR3 residues: CASRSYRGRNTEAFF. CDR3 nucleotide sequence: TGTGCCAGCAGGTCCTACAGGGGGCGGAACACTGAAGCTTTCTTT.

CDR3 amino acids: CASSQEGQGANEQFF. As DNA, the CDR3 is TGTGCCAGCAGCCAAGAGGGACAGGGGGCAAATGAGCAGTTCTTC. V is TRBV4-2 and J is TRBJ2-1; 12 nucleotides match TRBD1. The junction had 1 base not matched to a gene; V was cut back by 0 bases and J by 7 bases. There are 15 residues in the CDR3. Germline V lookup: CDR1 LGHNA, CDR2 YNFKEQ.

The chain carries TRBV18 and TRBJ2-7, with 8 bases that match TRBD2. The V gene's germline CDR1 is KGHSH and CDR2 LQKENI. The CDR3 is 16 amino acids. Trimming cost V 3 bases and J 0 bases; bases outside gene matches: 7. CDR3 coding DNA: TGTGCCAGCTCACCGAGTCCGGGAGGGAGCTCCTACGAGCAGTACTTC. Encoded protein: CASSPSPGGSSYEQYF.

For the CDR3, the DNA is TGTGCCAGCAGTTTGGGGACAGCTAACTATGGCTACACCTTC. It specifies CASSLGTANYGYTF. V is TRBV27 and J is TRBJ1-2; 7 positions agree with TRBD1. The junction had 1 base not matched to a gene; V was cut back by 3 bases and J by 0 bases. This CDR3 contains 14 residues. CDR1 MNHEY and CDR2 SMNVEV come from the germline V gene (reference sequence).

V is TRBV3-1 (or the pseudogene TRBV3-2) and J is TRBJ2-1, with 8 bases fitting TRBD2. Unmatched junction bases numbered 13, after V lost 0 bases and J lost 6 bases. The CDR3 sequence is 18 residues long. The germline V gene encodes CDR1 LGHDT and CDR2 YNNKEL (reference sequence). The CDR3 DNA reads as TGTGCCAGCAGCCAAGATCGTAGCGGGGCGCCGGTTTTCAATGAGCAGTTCTTC. Amino acids: CASSQDRSGAPVFNEQFF.

The DNA of the CDR3 is TGTGCCAGCAGCTTAGCGCGTGGTAACGAGCAGTACTTC. It is translated as CASSLARGNEQYF. This chain connects TRBV7-2 to TRBJ2-7, with D uncertain. Trimming took 0 bases from V and 5 from J, leaving 8 bases between them. The CDR3 consists of 13 residues. From germline, CDR1 is SGHTA and CDR2 FQGNSA.

This clone was seen only a few times. This rearrangement joins TRBV25-1 to TRBJ2-7; 7 bases are shared with TRBD1. Germline V gene data show CDR1 as MGHDK and CDR2 as SYGVNS. CDR3 length: 15 amino acids. The trim removed 6 bases at V and 2 bases at J, leaving 10 bases unmatched. CDR3 region: CASSPSNRGTYEQYF. CDR3 nucleotide sequence: TGTGCCAGCAGCCCCTCCAACAGGGGTACCTACGAGCAGTACTTC.

This CDR3 is CATSRGFQGQGYEQYF. The CDR3 DNA follows: TGTGCCACCAGCAGAGGTTTTCAGGGACAAGGCTACGAGCAGTACTTC. The genes are TRBV15 and TRBJ2-7; a weak D match, TRBD1 (6 bases). The length of the CDR3 is 16 residues. Germline loops: CDR1 LNHNV, CDR2 YYDKDF (reference sequence). V lost 1 base and J lost 3, with 16 bases in between.

The chain combines TRBV6-5 with TRBJ1-1; no definite D call. The germline V gene has CDR1 MNHEY and CDR2 SVGAGI. The CDR3 spans 13 residues. The V and J ends lost 7 bases and 0 bases respectively, with 9 bases between them. The CDR3 loop reads CASMGSLNTEAFF. The CDR3 DNA follows: TGTGCCAGCATGGGCAGCTTGAACACTGAAGCTTTCTTT.

This clone turned up a few times. This chain connects TRBV5-4 to TRBJ1-3, with a possible D match to TRBD1 (6 bases). Looked up from germline, CDR1 is SGHNT and CDR2 is YYREEE (reference sequence). The CDR3 runs 15 residues. V shed 1 base and J shed 0 bases, with 8 bases lying between them. Here the CDR3 reads CASSLLGGSGNTIYF. The DNA of the CDR3 is TGTGCCAGCAGCTTGCTAGGGGGCTCTGGAAACACCATATATTTT. Looking up the rest from reference TRBV5-4 and TRBJ1-3 gives the full variable domain: ETGVTQSPTHLIKTRGQQVTLRCSSQSGHNTVSWYQQALGQGPQFIFQYYREEENGRGNFPPRFSGLQFPNYSSELNVNALELDDSALYLCASSLLGGSGNTIYFGEGSWLTVV.

The chain employs TRBV30 and TRBJ1-3, with a tentative D call TRBD1 (5 bases). CDR1 GTSNPN and CDR2 SVGIG come from the germline V gene (reference sequence). V was pared by 1 base and J by 9 bases, with 16 bases between. The CDR3 runs to 14 residues. The CDR3 region has the DNA TGTGCCTGGAGTGGGGGGGTGCGGAAGGCCACCATATATTTT. Its translation: CAWSGGVRKATIYF.

J is TRBJ2-3 and V is TRBV9; D is possibly TRBD2 (6 bases). Germline CDR1 reads SGDLS; CDR2 reads YYNGEE. The V end lost 3 bases, the J end lost 4 bases, and 12 bases lay between the germline ends. This CDR3 is built from 14 residues. CDR3 nucleotide sequence: TGTGCCAGCAGCGGAACTAGCCGCCCAGATACGCAGTATTTT. Translation: CASSGTSRPDTQYF. Combining the CDR3 with reference TRBV9 and TRBJ2-3 gives the whole variable domain DSGVTQTPKHLITATGQRVTLRCSPRSGDLSVYWYQQSLDQGLQFLIQYYNGEERAKGNILERFSAQQFPDLHSELNLSSLELGDSALYFCASSGTSRPDTQYFGPGTRLTVL.

The chain couples TRBV19 to TRBJ1-2; no reliable D call. Germline lookup yields CDR1 LNHDA and CDR2 SQIVND (reference sequence). V shed 1 base and J shed 7 bases, with 13 bases lying between them. The CDR3 consists of 14 residues. The CDR3 region is CASSIAESSGGYTF. The DNA of the CDR3 is TGTGCCAGTAGTATAGCAGAATCCAGTGGTGGCTACACCTTC. Full variable domain (remainder filled in from reference TRBV19 and TRBJ1-2): DGGITQSPKYLFRKEGQNVTLSCEQNLNHDAMYWYRQDPGQGLRLIYYSQIVNDFQKGDIAEGYSVSREKKESFPLTVTSAQKNPTAFYLCASSIAESSGGYTFGSGTRLTVV.

The rearrangement joins TRBV18 to TRBJ1-1; D may be TRBD1 (6 bases). Trimming cost V 3 bases and J 9 bases, with 11 bases left between them. Germline assignment: CDR1 KGHSH and CDR2 LQKENI. This CDR3 is built from 12 residues. The CDR3 DNA follows: TGTGCCAGCTCACCGGGACAATCACAAGCTTTCTTT. Translated, it gives CASSPGQSQAFF.

The chain is built from TRBV19 and TRBJ1-2, with D possibly TRBD1 on 6 matching bases. Germline lookup yields CDR1 LNHDA and CDR2 SQIVND (reference sequence). The germline V and J ends were trimmed by 3 bases and 7 bases, with 12 bases remaining between them. The CDR3 runs to 13 residues. CDR3 in amino acids: CASSIQGRSGYTF. For the CDR3, the DNA is TGTGCCAGTAGTATCCAGGGGCGGTCTGGCTACACCTTC.

This chain uses TRBV5-1 with TRBJ2-3, with 8 bases that match TRBD2. Germline V CDR1 and CDR2: SGHRS, YFSETQ. The CDR3 runs 17 residues. Unmatched junction bases numbered 11, after V lost 1 base and J lost 4 bases. CDR3 bases: TGCGCCAGCAGCTTGTTAGTCTCGGGGGGGCGCTCAGATACGCAGTATTTT. This encodes CASSLLVSGGRSDTQYF. The full variable domain, with the rest looked up from reference TRBV5-1 and TRBJ2-3, is KAGVTQTPRYLIKTRGQQVTLSCSPISGHRSVSWYQQTPGQGLQFLFEYFSETQRNKGNFPGRFSGRQFSNSRSEMNVSTLELGDSALYLCASSLLVSGGRSDTQYFGPGTRLTVL.